Sequencing of this T cell receptor (beta chain) was carried out in a study of spatial heterogeneity in lung cancer. Study overall: The donor population consisted of more than 55 patients with untreated, early-stage non-small cell lung cancer.

This clonotype has more than one count but fewer than ten. Time point: blood at routine non-recurrence follow-up after resection. Whole RNA was taken from tumor, nontumor lung or frozen PBMC; it was then sequenced unsorted. On each TCR cDNA molecule, a unique molecular identifier was present. Via MiXCR, TCRdb re-called the 5' RACE reads, giving one row per CDR3 protein. The sample shows about 47,000 distinct CDR3 sequences, about an eighth of them seen only once. Trimming pared 7 bases from V and 5 bases from J, leaving 14 bases between. Looked up from germline, CDR1 is MNHNS and CDR2 is SASEGT. This CDR3 comprises 13 residues.

This sequence joins TRBV6-1 and TRBJ1-1; weak D call: TRBD1 (5 bases). The sequence was collected from a male donor with early-stage non-small cell lung cancer. Specimen: PBMCs, collected at follow-up. The CDR3 coding sequence is TGTGCCAGCATAGGCGGGACCAGGACTGAAGCTTTCTTT. Amino acids: CASIGGTRTEAFF.